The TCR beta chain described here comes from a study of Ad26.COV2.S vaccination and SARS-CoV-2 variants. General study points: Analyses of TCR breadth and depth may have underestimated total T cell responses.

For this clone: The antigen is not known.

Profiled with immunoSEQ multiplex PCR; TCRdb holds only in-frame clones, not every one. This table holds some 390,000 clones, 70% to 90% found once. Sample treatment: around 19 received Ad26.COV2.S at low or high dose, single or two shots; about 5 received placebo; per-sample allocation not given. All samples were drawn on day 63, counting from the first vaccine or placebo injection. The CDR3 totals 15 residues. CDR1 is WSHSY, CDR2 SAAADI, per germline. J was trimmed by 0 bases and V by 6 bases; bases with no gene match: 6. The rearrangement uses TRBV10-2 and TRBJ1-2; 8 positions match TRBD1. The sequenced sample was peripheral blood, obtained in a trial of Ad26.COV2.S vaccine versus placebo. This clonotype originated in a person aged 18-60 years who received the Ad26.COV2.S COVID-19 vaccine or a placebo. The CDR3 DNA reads TGCGCCAGCAGGGACGGACAGGGCCCTAACTATGGCTACACCTTC. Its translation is CASRDGQGPNYGYTF.